This record covers a single T cell receptor beta chain. Germline V gene sequence: CDR1 SGHRS, CDR2 YFSETQ. V lost 3 bases, J lost 5 bases, and 9 bases stayed unmatched. The CDR3 has 18 residues. For TCRbeta, the library was prepared with unique molecular identifiers. TCRdb reanalysed the PCR reads using MiXCR and keeps one entry per CDR3 protein. Among some 550,000 distinct CDR3 sequences listed, 15% to 20% were seen once. The sample originates from a study of T-cell reconstitution after alpha-beta-depleted transplantation in children. The rearrangement uses TRBV5-1 and TRBJ2-2, with TRBD2 matching over 14 bases. The sequence was obtained from a human donor who donated a stem cell graft to a child with acute lymphoblastic leukemia. Sample: PBMCs from the stem cell graft donor, taken from the stem cell graft. CDR3 DNA sequence: TGCGCCAGCAGCTCACGGGGGACTAGCGGGAGTCGAACCGGGGAGCTGTTTTTT. Protein sequence: CASSSRGTSGSRTGELFF.